The 9 T cell receptor beta chains below all came from one sample that was sequenced in a study of blood T cell repertoires in COVID-19. Method: immunoSEQ multiplex PCR; TCRdb's copy keeps in-frame clones and lacks some. Of about 120,000 clones in the sample, roughly 85% were seen once. The sequenced sample was peripheral blood. Source of these receptors: a human donor in a cohort sampled during active COVID-19.

This rearrangement joins TRBV6-4 to TRBJ2-3; 8 bases are a match to TRBD2. Germline V gene lookup returns CDR1 MRHNA and CDR2 SNTAGT. The V and J ends lost 7 bases and 4 bases, in that order; junction bases with no gene match: 7. The CDR3 is 14 residues long. CDR3 sequence (DNA): TGTGCCAGCAACAAGCGGGAGCAGGCAGATACGCAGTATTTT. Protein product: CASNKREQADTQYF.

The genes are TRBV11-2 and TRBJ2-2, with TRBD1 matching over 8 bases. Germline V gene lookup returns CDR1 SGHAT and CDR2 FQNNGV. V shed 2 bases, J shed 0 bases, and the junction held 2 bases outside the gene matches. The CDR3 has 16 residues. This CDR3 reads CASSLLQGANTGELFF. The DNA for the CDR3 is TGTGCCAGCAGCTTATTACAGGGGGCGAACACCGGGGAGCTGTTTTTT. Full variable domain (rest looked up from reference TRBV11-2 and TRBJ2-2): EAGVAQSPRYKIIEKRQSVAFWCNPISGHATLYWYQQILGQGPKLLIQFQNNGVVDDSQLPKDRFSAERLKGVDSTLKIQPAKLEDSAVYLCASSLLQGANTGELFFGEGSRLTVL.

This clone has only one observation. The chain uses TRBV7-6 and TRBJ1-1; 9 bases agree with TRBD1. The CDR3 has 15 amino acids. V dropped 5 bases and J dropped 1; count of bases not matched to a gene: 5. From germline, CDR1 is SGHVS and CDR2 FNYEAQ. CDR3 nucleotides: TGTGCCAGCAGCCCCTGGGACAGGGAGAACACTGAAGCTTTCTTT. It is translated as CASSPWDRENTEAFF.

The V call is TRBV28, the J call TRBJ2-3, with 8 positions matching TRBD2. This CDR3 region has 18 residues. J gave up 0 bases and V 1 base, and 9 bases lay outside the gene matches. Germline V lookup: CDR1 MDHEN, CDR2 SYDVKM. This chain's CDR3 is CASSLSPGLGSSTDTQYF. CDR3 in DNA: TGTGCCAGCAGTTTATCTCCGGGACTAGGGTCTAGCACAGATACGCAGTATTTT.

The chain uses TRBV28 and TRBJ1-2, with a tentative D call TRBD1 (5 bases). From germline, CDR1 is MDHEN and CDR2 SYDVKM. The V end was cut by 4 bases, the J end by 4 bases, with 10 bases between. The CDR3 has 13 residues. DNA of the CDR3: TGTGCCAGCAGTTCAGACAGTCTCTATGGCTACACCTTC. Encoded protein: CASSSDSLYGYTF.

The V gene is TRBV7-2, the J gene TRBJ1-1; possible D gene TRBD1, 5 bases. From germline, CDR1 is SGHTA and CDR2 FQGNSA. V was trimmed by 6 bases and J by 2 bases, leaving 7 bases between them. This CDR3 region has 12 residues. The CDR3 DNA sequence: TGTGCCAGCAGACAGGCCAACACTGAAGCTTTCTTT. Amino acid sequence: CASRQANTEAFF.

V is TRBV28 and J is TRBJ2-6; TRBD2 is a possible D gene (6 bases). Germline-derived CDR1 and CDR2 are MDHEN and SYDVKM. The CDR3 totals 17 residues. Trimming left V 3 bases short and J 2 bases short, with 14 bases between. As DNA, the CDR3 is TGTGCCAGCAGTTTTGGACGGTCGGGGGCTGGGGCCAACGTCCTGACTTTC. This gives the protein CASSFGRSGAGANVLTF.

This clone was seen a handful of times. The chain combines TRBV7-2 with TRBJ2-5, with TRBD1 identical over 9 bases. Germline CDR1 SGHTA, CDR2 FQGNSA. The CDR3 runs to 15 residues. Trimming at V came to 5 bases and at J to 1 base, leaving 5 bases not matched to a gene. For the CDR3, the DNA is TGTGCCAGCAGCAAGAGGACAGGGGCCCAAGAGACCCAGTACTTC. Translation: CASSKRTGAQETQYF.

The rearrangement joins TRBV19 to TRBJ2-1; 7 nucleotides align to TRBD2. Germline V CDR1 and CDR2: LNHDA, SQIVND (reference sequence). The J segment lost 11 bases and the V segment lost 6 bases, leaving 10 bases of the junction unmatched. This CDR3 has 13 amino acids. The CDR3 sequence is CASSLREGNKQFF. The DNA for the CDR3 is TGTGCCAGTAGCCTAAGGGAGGGGAACAAGCAGTTCTTC. Using reference TRBV19 and TRBJ2-1 for the parts outside the CDR3, the full variable domain is DGGITQSPKYLFRKEGQNVTLSCEQNLNHDAMYWYRQDPGQGLRLIYYSQIVNDFQKGDIAEGYSVSREKKESFPLTVTSAQKNPTAFYLCASSLREGNKQFFGPGTRLTVL.